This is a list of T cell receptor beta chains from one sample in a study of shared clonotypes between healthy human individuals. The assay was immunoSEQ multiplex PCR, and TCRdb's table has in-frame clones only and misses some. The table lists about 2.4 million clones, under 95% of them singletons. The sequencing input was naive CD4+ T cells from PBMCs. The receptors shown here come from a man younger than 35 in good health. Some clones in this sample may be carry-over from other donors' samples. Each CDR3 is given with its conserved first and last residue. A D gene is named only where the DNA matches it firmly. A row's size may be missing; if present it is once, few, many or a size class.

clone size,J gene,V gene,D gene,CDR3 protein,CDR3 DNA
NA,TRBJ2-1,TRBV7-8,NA,CASSLGLVGSDKDNEQFF,TGTGCCAGCAGCTTAGGGTTAGTGGGCAGTGACAAGGACAATGAGCAGTTCTTC
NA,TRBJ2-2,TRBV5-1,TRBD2,CASSGLAGAGELFF,TGCGCCAGCTCGGGCCTAGCGGGAGCCGGGGAGCTGTTTTTT
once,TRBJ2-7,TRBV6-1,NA,CASSEYVTRGPHEQYF,TGTGCCAGCAGTGAATACGTTACTCGGGGGCCCCACGAGCAGTACTTC
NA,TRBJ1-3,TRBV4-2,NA,CASSQDVGAGNTIYF,TGTGCCAGCAGCCAAGATGTGGGCGCCGGAAACACCATATATTTT
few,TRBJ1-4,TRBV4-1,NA,CASSQRADNEKLFF,TGCGCCAGCAGCCAGAGGGCTGATAATGAAAAACTGTTTTTT
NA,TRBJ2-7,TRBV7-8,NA,CASSLPRSSYEQYF,TGTGCCAGCAGCCTCCCCCGTTCCTCCTACGAGCAGTACTTC
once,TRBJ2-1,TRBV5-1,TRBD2,CASSLWTSSYNEQFF,TGCGCCAGCAGCTTATGGACTAGCTCCTACAATGAGCAGTTCTTC
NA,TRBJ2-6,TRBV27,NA,CASIWGAVGANVLTF,TGTGCCAGCATCTGGGGGGCAGTTGGGGCCAACGTCCTGACTTTC
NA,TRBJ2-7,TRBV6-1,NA,CASSGRYEQYF,TGTGCCAGCAGTGGCCGGTACGAGCAGTACTTC
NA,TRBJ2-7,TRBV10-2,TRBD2,CASRERASGNYEQYF,TGCGCCAGCAGGGAGAGAGCTAGCGGAAACTACGAGCAGTACTTC
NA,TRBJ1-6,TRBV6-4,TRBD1,CASRETGSGNSPLHF,TGTGCCAGCAGGGAGACAGGGAGTGGTAATTCACCCCTCCACTTT
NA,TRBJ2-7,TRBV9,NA,CASSVAPPYEQYF,TGTGCCAGCAGCGTAGCTCCCCCCTACGAGCAGTACTTC
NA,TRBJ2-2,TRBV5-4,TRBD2,CASSHISGRTGELFF,TGTGCCAGCAGCCATATTAGCGGGCGCACCGGGGAGCTGTTTTTT
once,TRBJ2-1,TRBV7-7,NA,CASSPWVGGHEQFF,TGTGCCAGCAGCCCCTGGGTAGGCGGGCATGAGCAGTTCTTC
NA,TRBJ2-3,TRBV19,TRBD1,CASSGQGLGDTQYF,TGTGCCAGTAGCGGACAGGGGTTGGGAGATACGCAGTATTTT
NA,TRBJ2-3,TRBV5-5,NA,CASSSVSTDTQYF,TGTGCCAGCAGCTCCGTAAGCACAGATACGCAGTATTTT
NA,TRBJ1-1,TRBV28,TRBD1,CASTQGTGNTEAFF,TGTGCCAGCACCCAAGGGACAGGGAACACTGAAGCTTTCTTT
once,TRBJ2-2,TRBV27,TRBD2,CASSFGVGLAANTGELFF,TGTGCCAGCAGTTTCGGCGTTGGACTAGCAGCCAACACCGGGGAGCTGTTTTTT
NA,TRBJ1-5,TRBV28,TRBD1,CAAFSGTGDQPQHF,TGTGCCGCTTTCTCCGGGACAGGGGATCAGCCCCAGCATTTT
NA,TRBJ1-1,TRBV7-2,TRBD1,CASSPIDRGLFTEAFF,TGTGCCAGCAGCCCAATCGACAGGGGGCTTTTCACTGAAGCTTTCTTT
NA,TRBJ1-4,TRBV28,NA,CASSPQGGTNEKLFF,TGTGCCAGCAGCCCTCAGGGTGGCACTAATGAAAAACTGTTTTTT
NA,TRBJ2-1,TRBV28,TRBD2,CATTTSSIEQFF,TGTGCCACCACGACTAGCTCTATTGAGCAGTTCTTC
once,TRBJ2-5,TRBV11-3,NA,CASSLGQGSETQYF,TGTGCCAGCAGCTTGGGGCAGGGTAGCGAGACCCAGTACTTC
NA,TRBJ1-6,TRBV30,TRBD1,CAWSAVGRGNNSPLHF,TGTGCCTGGAGTGCGGTCGGCAGGGGGAATAATTCACCCCTCCACTTT
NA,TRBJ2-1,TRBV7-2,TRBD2,CASSFRGRGFPSSYNEQFF,TGTGCCAGCAGCTTCCGCGGGAGGGGTTTTCCAAGCTCCTACAATGAGCAGTTCTTC
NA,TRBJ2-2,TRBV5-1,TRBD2,CASSAPGLVDTGELFF,TGCGCCAGCAGCGCTCCGGGACTAGTCGACACCGGGGAGCTGTTTTTT
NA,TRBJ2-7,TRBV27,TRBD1,CASSLLDRRNSYEQYF,TGTGCCAGCAGTTTATTGGACAGGCGAAACTCCTACGAGCAGTACTTC
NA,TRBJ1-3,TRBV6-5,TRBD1,CASSPPGGFGNTIYF,TGTGCCAGCAGCCCCCCAGGGGGCTTTGGAAACACCATATATTTT
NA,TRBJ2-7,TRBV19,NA,CASSTGPGRADKLYEQYF,TGTGCCAGTAGTACCGGACCGGGCAGAGCGGATAAGCTCTACGAGCAGTACTTC
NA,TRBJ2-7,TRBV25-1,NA,CASSRAGEQYF,TGTGCCAGCAGTCGGGCAGGCGAGCAGTACTTC
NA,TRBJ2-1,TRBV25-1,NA,CASRGAGDDYNEQFF,TGTGCCAGCAGGGGGGCGGGGGATGACTACAATGAGCAGTTCTTC
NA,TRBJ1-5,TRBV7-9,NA,CASSPLGGSDQPQHF,TGTGCCAGCTCCCCCTTGGGAGGGTCCGATCAGCCCCAGCATTTT
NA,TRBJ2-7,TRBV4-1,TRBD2,CASSQGTSEAYEQYF,TGCGCCAGCAGCCAGGGGACTAGCGAGGCCTACGAGCAGTACTTC
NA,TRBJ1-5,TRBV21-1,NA,CASSHGQAGTLQPQHF,TGTGCCAGCTCCCACGGACAGGCCGGGACTCTTCAGCCCCAGCATTTT
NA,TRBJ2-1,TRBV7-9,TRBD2,CASSSPPTSGPYNEQFF,TGTGCCAGCAGCTCGCCACCGACTAGCGGTCCCTACAATGAGCAGTTCTTC
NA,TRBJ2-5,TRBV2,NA,CASIGRGLGPLFQETQYF,TGTGCCAGTATCGGGCGGGGCCTCGGACCTTTATTTCAAGAGACCCAGTACTTC
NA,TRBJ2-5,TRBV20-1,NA,CSARRLETQYF,TGCAGTGCTAGGCGACTAGAGACCCAGTACTTC
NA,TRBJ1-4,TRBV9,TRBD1,CASSAHTGGNEKLFF,TGTGCCAGCAGCGCACACACAGGGGGGAATGAAAAACTGTTTTTT
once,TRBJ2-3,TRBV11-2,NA,CASSLGTGTGTDTQYF,TGTGCCAGCAGCTTAGGGACCGGGACGGGCACAGATACGCAGTATTTT
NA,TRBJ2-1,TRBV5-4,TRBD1,CASSLGGQGRPSSYNEQFF,TGTGCCAGCAGCTTGGGAGGACAGGGCCGACCGAGCTCCTACAATGAGCAGTTCTTC
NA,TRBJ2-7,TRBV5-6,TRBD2,CASSYLAGGVKRTYEQYF,TGTGCCAGCAGCTACCTAGCGGGTGGGGTAAAACGGACCTACGAGCAGTACTTC
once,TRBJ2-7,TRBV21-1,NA,CASSKADWGYEQYF,TGTGCCAGCAGCAAAGCCGACTGGGGCTACGAGCAGTACTTC
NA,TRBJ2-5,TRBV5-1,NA,CASSGQGMRETQYF,TGCGCCAGCAGTGGTCAGGGAATGAGGGAGACCCAGTACTTC
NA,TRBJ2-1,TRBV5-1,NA,CASGISGGPDNEQFF,TGCGCCAGCGGTATTAGCGGAGGACCCGACAATGAGCAGTTCTTC
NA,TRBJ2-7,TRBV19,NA,CASSIVGGSYEQYF,TGTGCCAGTAGTATAGTTGGGGGATCCTACGAGCAGTACTTC
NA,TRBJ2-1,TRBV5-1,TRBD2,CASSDLREGQFNEQFF,TGCGCCAGCAGCGACTTGAGGGAGGGCCAATTCAATGAGCAGTTCTTC
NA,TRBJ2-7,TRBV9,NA,CASSAGTGPYEQYF,TGTGCCAGCAGCGCCGGGACGGGTCCCTACGAGCAGTACTTC
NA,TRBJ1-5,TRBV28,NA,CASSLGGISNQPQHF,TGTGCCAGCAGTTTGGGGGGTATCAGCAATCAGCCCCAGCATTTT
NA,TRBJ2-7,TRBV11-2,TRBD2,CASSLLPSSGTPSSYEQYF,TGTGCCAGCAGCTTATTACCGTCTAGCGGAACTCCGAGCTCCTACGAGCAGTACTTC
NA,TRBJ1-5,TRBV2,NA,CASSDAVGRQPQHF,TGTGCCAGCAGTGATGCCGTCGGTCGTCAGCCCCAGCATTTT
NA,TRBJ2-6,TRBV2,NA,CASDRLANVLTF,TGTGCCAGCGATCGTTTGGCCAACGTCCTGACTTTC
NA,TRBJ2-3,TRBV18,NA,CASSPSGLSTDTQYF,TGTGCCAGCTCACCATCGGGACTCTCCACAGATACGCAGTATTTT
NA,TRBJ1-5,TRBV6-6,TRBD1,CASSGPDRVNQPQHF,TGTGCCAGCAGTGGACCCGACAGGGTCAATCAGCCCCAGCATTTT